This note documents a single TCR beta chain sequence. The protocol was immunoSEQ multiplex PCR, while the TCRdb copy is restricted to in-frame clones and leaves out a portion. The sample gives roughly 160,000 clones, 85% to 90% of which show up once; roughly 2.5% is in the top ten. This entry comes from a study of blood T cell repertoires in COVID-19. Looking at the study overall: Collection of acute and convalescent COVID-19 samples took place in the United States, Italy and Spain.

J gave up 8 bases and V 6 bases, and 6 bases lay outside the gene matches. The CDR3 runs 14 residues. Germline loops: CDR1 SEHNR, CDR2 FQNEAQ (reference sequence). It was during active infection that Seattle patients were enrolled and then longitudinally followed. Sequencing used peripheral blood. V usage is TRBV7-9 and J usage is TRBJ2-1, with 11 bases lining up with TRBD2. This receptor was taken from an elderly woman with COVID-19, enrolled during active disease. CDR3 protein: CASRTGTSGHEQFF. The DNA of the CDR3 is TGTGCCAGCAGAACCGGGACTAGCGGACATGAGCAGTTCTTC. Variable domain in full (rest from reference TRBV7-9 and TRBJ2-1): DTGVSQNPRHKITKRGQNVTFRCDPISEHNRLYWYRQTLGQGPEFLTYFQNEAQLEKSRLLSDRFSAERPKGSFSTLEIQRTEQGDSAMYLCASRTGTSGHEQFFGPGTRLTVL.